The rows below give T cell receptor beta chains drawn from one sample of a study of early T cells in non-severe SARS-CoV-2 infection. TCRdb reanalysed the 5' RACE reads using MiXCR and keeps one entry per CDR3 protein. The sample lists about 50,000 distinct CDR3 sequences, roughly 9.3% occurring once. Sequenced input: whole blood. These receptors all come from an adult who was a healthcare worker with PCR-confirmed SARS-CoV-2 infection or an uninfected control (not recorded which). Both conserved end residues are part of each CDR3. Fields, in order: V gene, clone size, J gene, D gene, CDR3 protein, CDR3 DNA. A D gene is named only where the DNA matches it firmly. Clone size is not always given. Where it is, it says once, few, many or a class for expanded clones.

v_call: TRBV19
clone_size: many
j_call: TRBJ2-1
d_call: NA
cdr3_aa: CASTIQDEQFF
cdr3_nt: TGTGCCAGTACCATCCAGGATGAGCAGTTCTTC

v_call: TRBV28
clone_size: many
j_call: TRBJ1-5
d_call: TRBD1
cdr3_aa: CASSSGQGFYSNQPQHF
cdr3_nt: TGTGCCAGCAGTTCGGGACAGGGGTTTTATAGCAATCAGCCCCAGCATTTT

v_call: TRBV9
clone_size: many
j_call: TRBJ1-6
d_call: NA
cdr3_aa: CASSAGTPNSPLHF
cdr3_nt: TGTGCCAGCAGCGCCGGGACACCGAATTCACCCCTCCACTTT

v_call: TRBV7-3
clone_size: many
j_call: TRBJ2-1
d_call: TRBD2
cdr3_aa: CASSSRTSGRASEQFF
cdr3_nt: TGTGCCAGCAGCTCTCGAACGAGCGGGAGGGCCAGTGAGCAGTTCTTC

v_call: TRBV28
clone_size: many
j_call: TRBJ1-4
d_call: NA
cdr3_aa: CASSGGSPGEKLFF
cdr3_nt: TGTGCCAGCAGCGGGGGGAGCCCTGGTGAAAAACTGTTTTTT

v_call: TRBV19
clone_size: few
j_call: TRBJ1-2
d_call: TRBD1
cdr3_aa: CASSPDRVRGYTF
cdr3_nt: TGTGCCAGTAGTCCGGACAGGGTTCGTGGCTACACCTTC

v_call: TRBV29-1
clone_size: many
j_call: TRBJ2-2
d_call: TRBD1
cdr3_aa: CSVAPTGAAVNTGELFF
cdr3_nt: TGCAGCGTTGCCCCGACAGGGGCAGCGGTGAACACCGGGGAGCTGTTTTTT

v_call: TRBV6-5
clone_size: many
j_call: TRBJ2-1
d_call: TRBD2
cdr3_aa: CASSRAGEAYNEQFF
cdr3_nt: TGTGCCAGCAGTCGAGCGGGAGAGGCCTACAATGAGCAGTTCTTC

v_call: TRBV20-1
clone_size: many
j_call: TRBJ2-3
d_call: NA
cdr3_aa: CSAAGTSFTDTQYF
cdr3_nt: TGCAGTGCCGCCGGGACTTCCTTCACAGATACGCAGTATTTT

v_call: TRBV3-1
clone_size: few
j_call: TRBJ1-2
d_call: TRBD1
cdr3_aa: CASSLGTGGTGYTF
cdr3_nt: TGTGCCAGCAGTCTCGGGACAGGGGGCACTGGCTACACCTTC

v_call: TRBV28
clone_size: NA
j_call: TRBJ2-3
d_call: NA
cdr3_aa: CAGSGGADTQYF
cdr3_nt: TGTGCCGGAAGTGGGGGAGCAGATACGCAGTATTTT

v_call: TRBV7-9
clone_size: many
j_call: TRBJ1-4
d_call: TRBD1
cdr3_aa: CASSPRLPGQLNEKLFF
cdr3_nt: TGTGCCAGCAGCCCAAGACTCCCGGGACAGCTTAATGAAAAACTGTTTTTT

v_call: TRBV5-1
clone_size: few
j_call: TRBJ2-3
d_call: TRBD1
cdr3_aa: CASSLDGTVPDTQYF
cdr3_nt: TGCGCCAGCAGCTTGGATGGGACAGTACCAGATACGCAGTATTTT

v_call: TRBV7-2
clone_size: NA
j_call: TRBJ2-1
d_call: NA
cdr3_aa: CASSMIRDEQFF
cdr3_nt: TGTGCCAGCAGCATGATTCGGGATGAGCAGTTCTTC

v_call: TRBV25-1
clone_size: many
j_call: TRBJ1-3
d_call: TRBD1
cdr3_aa: CASSGGLTGFFGNTIYF
cdr3_nt: TGTGCCAGCAGTGGGGGTCTGACAGGGTTCTTTGGAAACACCATATATTTT

v_call: TRBV7-7
clone_size: NA
j_call: TRBJ2-7
d_call: NA
cdr3_aa: CASSHPRQVPFGQYF
cdr3_nt: TGTGCTAGCAGCCATCCCCGGCAGGTCCCATTTGGGCAGTACTTC

v_call: TRBV20-1
clone_size: few
j_call: TRBJ2-5
d_call: TRBD1
cdr3_aa: CSAYKQGLETQYF
cdr3_nt: TGCAGTGCTTATAAACAGGGGCTAGAGACCCAGTACTTC

v_call: TRBV11-2
clone_size: many
j_call: TRBJ2-2
d_call: NA
cdr3_aa: CASSLEISGELFF
cdr3_nt: TGTGCCAGCAGCTTAGAAATCTCCGGGGAGCTGTTTTTT

v_call: TRBV29-1
clone_size: medium-sized
j_call: TRBJ2-3
d_call: TRBD2
cdr3_aa: CSVVGGSTDTQYF
cdr3_nt: TGCAGCGTTGTGGGGGGGAGCACAGATACGCAGTATTTT

v_call: TRBV20-1
clone_size: NA
j_call: TRBJ2-3
d_call: NA
cdr3_aa: CSAPGGPTSTDTQYF
cdr3_nt: TGCAGTGCCCCTGGAGGCCCGACTAGCACAGATACGCAGTATTTT

v_call: TRBV3-1
clone_size: many
j_call: TRBJ1-1
d_call: NA
cdr3_aa: CASSQDVGNTEAFF
cdr3_nt: TGTGCCAGCAGCCAAGATGTGGGGAACACTGAAGCTTTCTTT

v_call: TRBV6-6
clone_size: many
j_call: TRBJ1-6
d_call: NA
cdr3_aa: CASSYRQGYNSPLHF
cdr3_nt: TGTGCCAGCAGTTATCGGCAGGGGTATAATTCACCCCTCCACTTT

v_call: TRBV12-3/TRBV12-4
clone_size: many
j_call: TRBJ2-1
d_call: TRBD2
cdr3_aa: CASTRTSGRGNEQFF
cdr3_nt: TGTGCCAGCACCCGAACTAGCGGGAGGGGGAATGAGCAGTTCTTC

v_call: TRBV11-2
clone_size: many
j_call: TRBJ2-7
d_call: NA
cdr3_aa: CASSLESGGEQYF
cdr3_nt: TGTGCCAGCAGCTTAGAATCTGGCGGCGAGCAGTACTTC

v_call: TRBV5-1
clone_size: few
j_call: TRBJ2-7
d_call: NA
cdr3_aa: CASRQDTWSYEQYF
cdr3_nt: TGCGCCAGCAGACAGGACACGTGGTCCTACGAGCAGTACTTC

v_call: TRBV5-5
clone_size: few
j_call: TRBJ1-3
d_call: TRBD1
cdr3_aa: CASSGTGTGNTIYF
cdr3_nt: TGTGCCAGCAGCGGGACAGGGACCGGAAACACCATATATTTT

v_call: TRBV27
clone_size: many
j_call: TRBJ1-6
d_call: NA
cdr3_aa: CASSQEGSYNSPLHF
cdr3_nt: TGTGCCAGCAGTCAGGAAGGCTCCTATAATTCACCCCTCCACTTT

v_call: TRBV29-1
clone_size: NA
j_call: TRBJ2-7
d_call: NA
cdr3_aa: CSGRVDYEQYF
cdr3_nt: TGCAGCGGGAGGGTGGACTACGAGCAGTACTTC

v_call: TRBV3-1
clone_size: few
j_call: TRBJ2-1
d_call: TRBD2
cdr3_aa: CASSQGFSGYSYNEQFF
cdr3_nt: TGTGCCAGCAGCCAAGGGTTTAGCGGGTACTCCTACAATGAGCAGTTCTTC

v_call: TRBV30
clone_size: many
j_call: TRBJ2-7
d_call: TRBD2
cdr3_aa: CAWTFPSGSASEQYF
cdr3_nt: TGTGCCTGGACCTTCCCTAGCGGGTCCGCGAGCGAGCAGTACTTC

v_call: TRBV29-1
clone_size: NA
j_call: TRBJ1-5
d_call: NA
cdr3_aa: CSAQTNGQYNNQPQHF
cdr3_nt: TGCAGCGCACAAACAAACGGACAGTATAACAATCAGCCCCAGCATTTT

v_call: TRBV28
clone_size: many
j_call: TRBJ1-2
d_call: NA
cdr3_aa: CASSFLPMVFGYGYTF
cdr3_nt: TGTGCCAGCAGTTTTCTCCCGATGGTTTTTGGCTATGGCTACACCTTC

v_call: TRBV5-4
clone_size: many
j_call: TRBJ1-6
d_call: NA
cdr3_aa: CASSRGDNYNSPLHF
cdr3_nt: TGTGCCAGCAGCCGGGGGGACAACTATAATTCACCCCTCCACTTT

v_call: TRBV28
clone_size: many
j_call: TRBJ2-5
d_call: NA
cdr3_aa: CASSPRWETQYF
cdr3_nt: TGTGCCAGCAGTCCCCGGTGGGAGACCCAGTACTTC

v_call: TRBV9
clone_size: many
j_call: TRBJ1-3
d_call: NA
cdr3_aa: CASSVDGSAGNTIYF
cdr3_nt: TGTGCCAGCAGCGTAGATGGGTCCGCTGGAAACACCATATATTTT

v_call: TRBV28
clone_size: few
j_call: TRBJ2-2
d_call: NA
cdr3_aa: CASSLPGTNTGELFF
cdr3_nt: TGTGCCAGCAGTTTACCGGGGACCAACACCGGGGAGCTGTTTTTT

v_call: TRBV11-2
clone_size: NA
j_call: TRBJ2-5
d_call: TRBD2
cdr3_aa: CASSFGRELPETQYF
cdr3_nt: TGTGCCAGCAGCTTTGGGCGGGAGTTGCCAGAGACCCAGTACTTC

v_call: TRBV15
clone_size: NA
j_call: TRBJ1-6
d_call: NA
cdr3_aa: CATSRRQATFLNSPLHF
cdr3_nt: TGTGCCACCAGCCGTAGACAGGCCACGTTTCTAAATTCACCCCTCCACTTT

v_call: TRBV28
clone_size: few
j_call: TRBJ2-7
d_call: NA
cdr3_aa: CASSTHLHQYF
cdr3_nt: TGTGCCAGCAGTACCCACTTACACCAGTACTTC

v_call: TRBV4-1
clone_size: NA
j_call: TRBJ1-5
d_call: NA
cdr3_aa: CASSQVNMGFSNQPQHF
cdr3_nt: TGCGCCAGCAGCCAAGTGAATATGGGTTTTAGCAATCAGCCCCAGCATTTT

v_call: TRBV12-3/TRBV12-4
clone_size: many
j_call: TRBJ2-1
d_call: TRBD2
cdr3_aa: CASRVAGARDEQFF
cdr3_nt: TGTGCCAGCAGGGTAGCGGGAGCCCGCGATGAGCAGTTCTTC

v_call: TRBV12-3/TRBV12-4
clone_size: many
j_call: TRBJ2-1
d_call: TRBD2
cdr3_aa: CASSSPGTSGTRSVRSEQFF
cdr3_nt: TGTGCCAGCAGTTCCCCCGGGACTAGCGGGACCAGATCAGTCAGAAGTGAGCAGTTCTTC

v_call: TRBV5-6
clone_size: many
j_call: TRBJ2-1
d_call: NA
cdr3_aa: CASSSRLVNNEQFF
cdr3_nt: TGTGCCAGCAGTTCTCGGTTGGTAAACAATGAGCAGTTCTTC

v_call: TRBV6-2/TRBV6-3
clone_size: many
j_call: TRBJ2-5
d_call: NA
cdr3_aa: CASRHSQETQYF
cdr3_nt: TGTGCCAGCAGACATTCCCAGGAGACCCAGTACTTC

v_call: TRBV28
clone_size: many
j_call: TRBJ2-7
d_call: TRBD2
cdr3_aa: CASYREGLLGEQYF
cdr3_nt: TGTGCCAGCTATAGGGAGGGGCTGTTGGGGGAGCAGTACTTC

v_call: TRBV3-1
clone_size: NA
j_call: TRBJ2-7
d_call: NA
cdr3_aa: CASSQGGYEQYF
cdr3_nt: TGTGCCAGCAGCCAAGGCGGATACGAGCAGTACTTC

v_call: TRBV3-1
clone_size: many
j_call: TRBJ2-3
d_call: TRBD2
cdr3_aa: CASSPLASGSSDTQYF
cdr3_nt: TGTGCCAGCAGCCCATTGGCTAGCGGGAGCTCAGATACGCAGTATTTT

v_call: TRBV20-1
clone_size: many
j_call: TRBJ1-2
d_call: TRBD1
cdr3_aa: CSARKATGPYQGYTF
cdr3_nt: TGCAGTGCTCGAAAGGCGACAGGGCCTTATCAGGGCTACACCTTC

v_call: TRBV6-5
clone_size: few
j_call: TRBJ2-6
d_call: TRBD2
cdr3_aa: CASSQLYPGRGAGANVLTF
cdr3_nt: TGTGCCAGCAGTCAACTCTACCCGGGGAGGGGTGCTGGGGCCAACGTCCTGACTTTC

v_call: TRBV2
clone_size: NA
j_call: TRBJ2-7
d_call: NA
cdr3_aa: CASTGQVTSYEQYF
cdr3_nt: TGTGCCAGCACGGGGCAGGTGACCTCCTACGAGCAGTACTTC

v_call: TRBV28
clone_size: NA
j_call: TRBJ2-1
d_call: NA
cdr3_aa: CASSFTNRNEQFF
cdr3_nt: TGTGCCAGCAGTTTTACTAATAGAAATGAGCAGTTCTTC

v_call: TRBV10-3
clone_size: NA
j_call: TRBJ1-4
d_call: NA
cdr3_aa: CAISESMMGANEKLFF
cdr3_nt: TGTGCCATCAGTGAGTCGATGATGGGGGCCAATGAAAAACTGTTTTTT

v_call: TRBV6-6
clone_size: many
j_call: TRBJ2-4
d_call: NA
cdr3_aa: CASSLDLGGRDIQYF
cdr3_nt: TGTGCCAGCAGCCTAGATTTGGGGGGTCGGGACATTCAGTACTTC

v_call: TRBV28
clone_size: many
j_call: TRBJ1-1
d_call: NA
cdr3_aa: CASSLPPMPGTEAFF
cdr3_nt: TGTGCCAGCAGTTTACCTCCGATGCCGGGGACTGAAGCTTTCTTT

v_call: TRBV12-3/TRBV12-4
clone_size: few
j_call: TRBJ2-3
d_call: NA
cdr3_aa: CASNLDTDTQYF
cdr3_nt: TGTGCCAGCAACTTAGACACAGATACGCAGTATTTT